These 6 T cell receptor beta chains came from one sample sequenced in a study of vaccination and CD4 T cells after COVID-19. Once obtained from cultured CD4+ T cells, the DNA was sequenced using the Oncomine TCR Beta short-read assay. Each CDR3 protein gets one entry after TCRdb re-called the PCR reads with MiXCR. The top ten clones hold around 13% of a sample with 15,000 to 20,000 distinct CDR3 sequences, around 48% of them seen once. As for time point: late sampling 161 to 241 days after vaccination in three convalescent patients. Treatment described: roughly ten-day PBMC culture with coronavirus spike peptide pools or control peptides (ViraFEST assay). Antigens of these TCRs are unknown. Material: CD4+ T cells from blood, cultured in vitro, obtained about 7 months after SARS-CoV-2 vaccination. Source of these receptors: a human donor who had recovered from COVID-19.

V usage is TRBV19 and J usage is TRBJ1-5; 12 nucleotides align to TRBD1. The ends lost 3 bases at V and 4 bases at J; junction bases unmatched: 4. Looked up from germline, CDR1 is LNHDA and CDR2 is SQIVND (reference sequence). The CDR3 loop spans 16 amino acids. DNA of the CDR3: TGTGCCAGTAGTATGTGGGGACAGGGGGCGAATCAGCCCCAGCATTTT. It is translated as CASSMWGQGANQPQHF.

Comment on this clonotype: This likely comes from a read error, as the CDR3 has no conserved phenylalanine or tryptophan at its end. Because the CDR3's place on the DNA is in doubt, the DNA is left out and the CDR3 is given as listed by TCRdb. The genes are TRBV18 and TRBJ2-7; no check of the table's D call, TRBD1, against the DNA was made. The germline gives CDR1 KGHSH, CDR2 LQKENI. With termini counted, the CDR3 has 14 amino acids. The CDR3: CASSPSGQGRRRVI.

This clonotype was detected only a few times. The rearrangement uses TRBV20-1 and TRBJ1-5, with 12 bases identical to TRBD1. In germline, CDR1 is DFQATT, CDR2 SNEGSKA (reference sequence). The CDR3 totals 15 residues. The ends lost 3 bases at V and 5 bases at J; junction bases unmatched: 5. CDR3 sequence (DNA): TGCAGTGCTAGGGGACAGGGGGCCGTCGATCAGCCCCAGCATTTT. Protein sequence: CSARGQGAVDQPQHF.

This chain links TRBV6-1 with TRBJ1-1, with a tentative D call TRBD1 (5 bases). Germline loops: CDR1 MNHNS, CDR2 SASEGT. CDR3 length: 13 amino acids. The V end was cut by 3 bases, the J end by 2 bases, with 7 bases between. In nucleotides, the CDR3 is TGTGCCAGCAGTGACAGGGCCAACACTGAAGCTTTCTTT. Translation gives CASSDRANTEAFF.

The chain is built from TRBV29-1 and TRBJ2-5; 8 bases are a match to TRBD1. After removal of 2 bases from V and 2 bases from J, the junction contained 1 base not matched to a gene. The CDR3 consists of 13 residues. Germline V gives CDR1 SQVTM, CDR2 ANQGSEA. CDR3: CSVETGGQETQYF. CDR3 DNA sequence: TGCAGCGTTGAAACAGGGGGTCAAGAGACCCAGTACTTC.

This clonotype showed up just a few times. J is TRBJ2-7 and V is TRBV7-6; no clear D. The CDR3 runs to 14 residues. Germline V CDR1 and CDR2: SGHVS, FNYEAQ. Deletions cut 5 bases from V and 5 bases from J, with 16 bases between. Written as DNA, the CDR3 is TGTGCCAGCAGCGACACAAACTCTTTCCACGAGCAGTACTTC. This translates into CASSDTNSFHEQYF.